This T cell receptor beta chain is from a study of beta chain features in type 1 diabetes. General observations from the study: Type 1 diabetes patients had fewer VDJ junction insertions and more deletions. Moderately but significantly shorter TCRB CDR3s were found in Type 1 diabetes patients in all four CD4+ subsets. When cDNA is sequenced, cells with high TCR expression could be over-represented.

Germline V gene lookup returns CDR1 GTSNPN and CDR2 SVGIG (reference sequence). V lost 1 base to trimming and J lost 6 bases, with 6 bases between them. The CDR3 covers 11 residues. The sequenced template was cDNA made from the entire isolated RNA. Profiled with immunoSEQ multiplex PCR; TCRdb holds only in-frame clones, not every one. The sample lists more than 25,000 clones, 50% to 65% occurring once. This clone was seen a handful of times. The antigen is not known. J is TRBJ1-1 and V is TRBV30, with a tentative D call TRBD1 (5 bases). This receptor was identified in a woman under 30 with type 1 diabetes. The sample was Tregs from blood. CDR3 sequence: CAWSGDSEAFF. The CDR3 bases are TGTGCCTGGAGTGGGGACTCTGAAGCTTTCTTT.